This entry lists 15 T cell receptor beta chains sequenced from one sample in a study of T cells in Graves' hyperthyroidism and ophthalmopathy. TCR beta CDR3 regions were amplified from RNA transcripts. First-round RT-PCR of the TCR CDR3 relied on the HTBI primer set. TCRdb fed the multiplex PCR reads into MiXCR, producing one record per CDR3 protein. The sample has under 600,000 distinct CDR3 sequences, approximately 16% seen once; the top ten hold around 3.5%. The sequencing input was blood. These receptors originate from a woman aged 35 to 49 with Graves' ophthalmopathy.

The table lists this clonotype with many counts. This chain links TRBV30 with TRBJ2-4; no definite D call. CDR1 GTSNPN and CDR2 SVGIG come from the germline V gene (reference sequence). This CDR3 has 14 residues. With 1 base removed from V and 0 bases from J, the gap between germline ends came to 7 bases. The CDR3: CAWSGRVAKNIQYF. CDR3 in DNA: TGTGCCTGGAGTGGACGAGTAGCCAAAAACATTCAGTACTTC.

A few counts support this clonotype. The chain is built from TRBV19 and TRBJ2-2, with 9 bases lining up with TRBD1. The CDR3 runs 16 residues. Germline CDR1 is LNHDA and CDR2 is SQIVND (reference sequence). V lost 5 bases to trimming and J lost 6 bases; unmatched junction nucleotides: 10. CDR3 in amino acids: CASSPMGQGVPGELFF. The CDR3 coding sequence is TGTGCCAGTAGTCCAATGGGACAGGGAGTCCCCGGGGAGCTGTTTTTT.

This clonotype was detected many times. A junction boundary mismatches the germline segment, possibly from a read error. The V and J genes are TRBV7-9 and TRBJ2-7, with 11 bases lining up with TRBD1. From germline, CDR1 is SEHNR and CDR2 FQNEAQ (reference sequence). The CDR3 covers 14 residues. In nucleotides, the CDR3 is TGCGCCAGCAGCCCCGGGACAGGGGGCTACGAGCAGTACTTC. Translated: CASSPGTGGYEQYF.

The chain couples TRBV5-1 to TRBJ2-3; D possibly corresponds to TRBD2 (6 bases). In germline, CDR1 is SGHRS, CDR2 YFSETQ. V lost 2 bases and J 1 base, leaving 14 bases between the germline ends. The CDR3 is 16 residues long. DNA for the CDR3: TGCGCCAGCAGCTTTTCCGGGACTCCTGGCACAGATACGCAGTATTTT. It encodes CASSFSGTPGTDTQYF.

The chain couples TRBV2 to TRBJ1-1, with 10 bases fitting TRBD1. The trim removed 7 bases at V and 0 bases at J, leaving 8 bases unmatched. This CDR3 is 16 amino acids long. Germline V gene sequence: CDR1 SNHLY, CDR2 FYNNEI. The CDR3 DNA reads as TGTGCCAGCACTGGACAGGGGGTAACCGTGAACACTGAAGCTTTCTTT. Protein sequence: CASTGQGVTVNTEAFF.

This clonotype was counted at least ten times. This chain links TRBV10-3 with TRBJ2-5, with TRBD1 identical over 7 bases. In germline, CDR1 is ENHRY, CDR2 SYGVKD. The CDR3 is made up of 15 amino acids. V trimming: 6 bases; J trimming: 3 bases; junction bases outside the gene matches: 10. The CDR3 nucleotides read TGTGCCATCAGCGCAACCGGGACAGCGAAAGAGACCCAGTACTTC. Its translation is CAISATGTAKETQYF.

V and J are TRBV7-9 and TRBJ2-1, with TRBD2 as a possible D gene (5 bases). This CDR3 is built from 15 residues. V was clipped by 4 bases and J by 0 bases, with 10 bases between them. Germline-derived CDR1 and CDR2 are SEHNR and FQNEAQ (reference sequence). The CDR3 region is CASSWELSSYNEQFF. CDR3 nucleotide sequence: TGTGCCAGCAGCTGGGAGTTAAGCTCCTACAATGAGCAGTTCTTC.

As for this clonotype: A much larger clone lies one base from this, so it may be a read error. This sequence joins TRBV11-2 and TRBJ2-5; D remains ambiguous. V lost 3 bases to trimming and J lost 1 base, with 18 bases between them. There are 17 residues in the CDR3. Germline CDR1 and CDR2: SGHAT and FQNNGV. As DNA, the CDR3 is TGTGCCAGCAGCTTCCAACCCGGGTCTGCCGGCCAAGAGACCCAGTACTTC. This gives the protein CASSFQPGSAGQETQYF.

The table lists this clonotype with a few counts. The CDR3 sequence: CSVGDPLSTDTQYF. CDR3 nucleotides: TGCAGCGTTGGGGACCCGCTTAGCACAGATACGCAGTATTTT. The rearrangement uses TRBV29-1 and TRBJ2-3; D may correspond to TRBD1 or TRBD2 (5 bases each). This CDR3 contains 14 residues. Trimming cost V 4 bases and J 0 bases, with 11 bases left between them. Germline CDR1 and CDR2: SQVTM and ANQGSEA.

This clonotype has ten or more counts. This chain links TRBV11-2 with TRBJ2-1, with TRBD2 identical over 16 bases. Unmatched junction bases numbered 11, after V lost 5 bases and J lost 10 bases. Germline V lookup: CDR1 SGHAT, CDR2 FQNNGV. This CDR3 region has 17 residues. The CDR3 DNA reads TGTGCCAGCAGCCCACCCCCGGGACTAGCGGGAGGGTGGGAGCAGTTCTTC. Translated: CASSPPPGLAGGWEQFF.

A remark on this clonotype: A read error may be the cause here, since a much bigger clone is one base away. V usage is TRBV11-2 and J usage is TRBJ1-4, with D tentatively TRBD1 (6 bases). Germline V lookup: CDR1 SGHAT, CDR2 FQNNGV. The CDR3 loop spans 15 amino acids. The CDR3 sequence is CASSLGRGGGEELFF. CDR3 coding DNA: TGTGCCAGCAGCTTGGGGCGAGGGGGGGGTGAAGAACTGTTTTTT.

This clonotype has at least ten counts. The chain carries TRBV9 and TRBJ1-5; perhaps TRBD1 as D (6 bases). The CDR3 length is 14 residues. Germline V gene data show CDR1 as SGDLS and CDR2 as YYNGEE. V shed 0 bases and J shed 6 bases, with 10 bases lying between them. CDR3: CASSVEGGGQPQHF. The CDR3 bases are TGTGCCAGCAGCGTAGAGGGGGGGGGTCAGCCCCAGCATTTT.

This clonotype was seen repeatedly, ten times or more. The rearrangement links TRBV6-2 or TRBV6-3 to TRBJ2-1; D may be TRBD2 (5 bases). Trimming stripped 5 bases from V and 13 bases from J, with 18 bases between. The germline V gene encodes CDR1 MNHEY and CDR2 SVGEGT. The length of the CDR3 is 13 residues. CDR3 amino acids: CASSPPTRGHQFF. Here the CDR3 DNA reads TGTGCCAGCAGTCCCCCGACTCGAGGGCACCAGTTCTTC.

The chain's CDR3 is CASSPGQMTQETQYF. CDR3 nucleotide sequence: TGTGCCAGCTCACCAGGGCAGATGACACAAGAGACCCAGTACTTC. The chain combines TRBV18 with TRBJ2-5, with D uncertain. V lost 2 bases and J 2 bases, leaving 12 bases between the germline ends. This CDR3 region has 15 residues. From germline, CDR1 is KGHSH and CDR2 LQKENI.

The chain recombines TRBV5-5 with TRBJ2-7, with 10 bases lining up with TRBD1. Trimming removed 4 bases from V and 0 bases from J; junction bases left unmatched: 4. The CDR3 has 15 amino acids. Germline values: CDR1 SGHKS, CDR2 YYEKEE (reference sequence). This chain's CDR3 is CASSEGQGDSYEQYF. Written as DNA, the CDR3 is TGTGCCAGCAGCGAAGGACAGGGGGACTCCTACGAGCAGTACTTC. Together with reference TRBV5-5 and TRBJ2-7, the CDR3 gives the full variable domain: DAGVTQSPTHLIKTRGQQVTLRCSPISGHKSVSWYQQVLGQGPQFIFQYYEKEERGRGNFPDRFSARQFPNYSSELNVNALLLGDSALYLCASSEGQGDSYEQYFGPGTRLTVT.